This T cell receptor beta chain was sequenced for a study of beta chain features in type 1 diabetes (dated by TCRdb to 2016 to 2019). About the full investigation: No differences in mean age, gender distribution, total cell number or subset yield were found between patients and healthy donors. A total of roughly 98,000,000 sorted cells were examined across all samples, and a strong correlation was observed between cell number per subset and RNA yield. In the study, recently diagnosed type 1 diabetes patients and matched healthy donors were compared on the TCRB repertoires of their sorted circulating CD4+ T cell subsets. Regulatory and stem cell-like memory subsets were obtained from only 8 patients and about eight healthy donors, while naive and central memory subsets were obtained from all 30 or so donors.

A single peripheral blood draw of about 120 mL on average was collected from each donor into heparinised tubes. Using a panel that included CD45RO, CCR7, CD25, CD127, CD95 and CD27, naive, central memory, regulatory and stem cell-like memory CD4+ T cells were sorted on a BD FACSAria II. Every sorted population had a purity above 95%. Right away, PBMCs were isolated by Lymphoprep density gradient centrifugation and were stained directly, with no culture step. So that batch effects would be minimized, each experiment stained and sorted samples in pairs, pairing one healthy donor with one patient. A remark on this clone: Its antigen has not been determined. Nothing much larger sits one base from this clone, and base qualities are not available.

The entire amount of isolated RNA was reverse transcribed using the High Capacity cDNA Reverse Transcription Kit, so the sequenced TCRB transcripts were expressed ones. Naive, central memory and regulatory T cell samples underwent deep immunoSEQ sequencing, averaging around 4 million total reads per sample. Sorted cells were lysed in RLT buffer, and RNA was extracted using DNase-treated RNeasy Micro or Mini kits according to cell number. Each cell subset was processed on its own to prevent cross-contamination, while patient and healthy donor samples were processed together. TCRB sequences were amplified from cDNA with the immunoSEQ multiplex PCR, producing 87-bp fragments spanning the CDR3 region. Sequencing of the amplicons was performed on the Illumina HiSeq platform. Per the authors' processing: PCR bias was computationally corrected using synthetic template baselines, reads within Hamming distance 2 were collapsed, and singletons that could not be merged were discarded. Reads were aligned against IMGT to assign V, D and J genes, CDR3 length and insertions or deletions at six rearrangement sites. Clonotype counts were normalized to sorted cell number within each subset before computing true diversity and Gini coefficients with the tcR R package. Repertoire sharing was quantified using the overlap coefficient calculated on TCRB nucleotide sequences. Out-of-frame TCRB sequences from naive cells were analyzed as a proxy for the pre-selection repertoire. The table was pulled from immuneACCESS by TCRdb, which kept in-frame rearrangements only. Such tables lose some clones; where checked, under half of the loss comes from unresolved V genes, and the rest has no known cause. For V, J and clone size, that table is used; D and trimming come from the DNA. Across this sample there are roughly 500,000 clones, with roughly 31% seen only once. Around 0.065% of the sample is taken by the ten largest.

Broad study findings and their caveats: Only small numbers of individuals were included in the HLA sub-analyses, which left unresolved whether HLA type had any influence on TCRB rearrangement. Because cDNA was sequenced instead of genomic DNA, highly expressing activated cells could be over-represented, though the groups showed no difference in activation or CD3 levels. Naive, central memory and regulatory TCRB repertoires appeared to be more similar among patients than among healthy donors. In all four CD4+ subsets, TCRB CDR3 length was moderately but significantly shorter in type 1 diabetes patients. At VDJ recombination sites, type 1 diabetes patients had fewer insertions and more deleted nucleotides, which implies abnormalities in thymic rearrangement. PCR may preferentially amplify shorter templates, but because patient and control samples were amplified and corrected together, any resulting skew would affect both groups equally.

The receptor comes from a man aged 18-30 years in good health. The material sequenced was naive CD4+ T cells from blood. What the cell subset or site label conveys for this sample: true naive CD4+ T cells.

The CDR3 here reads CASSPLWGLETEAFF. The base sequence is TGTGCCAGCAGTCCCCTATGGGGGCTGGAGACTGAAGCTTTCTTT. In this chain, TRBV27 is recombined with TRBJ1-1; D gene: possibly TRBD1, on 6 matching bases. Its CDR3 holds 15 amino acids, cysteine through phenylalanine. CDR3 DNA only is kept here, 45 bases in frame from base 1. The germline V gene (reference sequence) specifies MNHEY as CDR1 and SMNVEV as CDR2. V gives up 5 bases and J gives up 5 bases, and the segment between their germline ends measures 18 bases.